In this sample, the clone carrying this T cell receptor beta chain turned up many times. Each CDR3 protein gets one entry after TCRdb re-called the PCR reads with MiXCR. This sample yields just under 650,000 distinct CDR3 sequences, of which roughly 21% are seen a single time; about 0.9% belongs to the top ten. These data are taken from a study of molecular identifiers for immune sequencing clone quantification. The sequence was obtained from a human donor in good health. Some libraries in this study had Jurkat cell RNA spiked in. The sequencing input was naive CD8+ T cells from blood, with Jurkat cell RNA spiked in. Subset indicated: FACS-sorted CD8+CD4-CCR7+CD45RA+ naive T cells.

CDR3 protein: CASSRPPRGSSYEQYF. The CDR3 nucleotides are TGCGCCAGCAGCCGACCCCCCCGGGGGAGCTCCTACGAGCAGTACTTC. The chain links TRBV4-1 to TRBJ2-7, with a weak D call TRBD2 (6 bases). The CDR3 is made up of 16 amino acids. From germline, CDR1 is MGHRA and CDR2 YSYEKL. Trimming removed 4 bases at V and 0 bases at J, with 16 bases between.